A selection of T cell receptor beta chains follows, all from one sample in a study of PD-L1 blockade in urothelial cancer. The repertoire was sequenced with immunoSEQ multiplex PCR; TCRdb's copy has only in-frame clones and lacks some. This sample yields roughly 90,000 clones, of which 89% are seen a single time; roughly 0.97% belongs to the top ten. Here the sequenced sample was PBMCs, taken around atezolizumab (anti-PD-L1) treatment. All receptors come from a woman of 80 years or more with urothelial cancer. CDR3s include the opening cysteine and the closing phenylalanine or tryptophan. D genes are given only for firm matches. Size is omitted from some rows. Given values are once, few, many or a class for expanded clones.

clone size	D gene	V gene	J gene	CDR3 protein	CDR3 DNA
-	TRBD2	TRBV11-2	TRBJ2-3	CASSRGVAGEDTQYF	TGTGCCAGCAGCCGGGGCGTAGCGGGAGAAGATACGCAGTATTTT
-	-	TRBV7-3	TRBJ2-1	CASSPRGEGEEFF	TGTGCCAGCAGCCCACGAGGTGAGGGAGAGGAGTTCTTC
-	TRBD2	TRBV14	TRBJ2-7	CASSQDLAGDTEQYF	TGTGCCAGCAGCCAAGATCTAGCGGGAGATACCGAGCAGTACTTC
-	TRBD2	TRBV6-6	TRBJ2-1	CASSQTSGSYNEQFF	TGTGCCAGCAGCCAGACTAGCGGGAGTTACAATGAGCAGTTCTTC
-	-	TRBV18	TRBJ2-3	CASSRGSGYTDTQYF	TGTGCCAGCTCACGAGGGAGCGGATACACAGATACGCAGTATTTT
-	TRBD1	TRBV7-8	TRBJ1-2	CASSPWTGGLYGYTF	TGTGCCAGCAGCCCCTGGACAGGGGGCTTATATGGCTACACCTTC
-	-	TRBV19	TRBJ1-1	CATRGTANTEAFF	TGTGCCACCCGCGGGACGGCGAACACTGAAGCTTTCTTT
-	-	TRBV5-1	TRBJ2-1	CASSTGWTAYNEQFF	TGCGCCAGCAGCACCGGGTGGACAGCGTACAATGAGCAGTTCTTC
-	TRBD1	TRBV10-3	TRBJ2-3	CAISALADRGTDTQYF	TGTGCCATCAGCGCCTTGGCGGACAGGGGCACAGATACGCAGTATTTT
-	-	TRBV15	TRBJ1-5	CATGSERPQHF	TGTGCCACCGGTTCTGAGAGGCCCCAGCATTTT
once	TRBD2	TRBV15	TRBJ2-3	CATSKAGRTDTQYF	TGTGCCACCAGCAAAGCGGGACGCACAGATACGCAGTATTTT
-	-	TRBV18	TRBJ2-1	CASSPSAREVYNEQFF	TGTGCCAGCTCACCAAGTGCGCGGGAAGTTTACAATGAGCAGTTCTTC
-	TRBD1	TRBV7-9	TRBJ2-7	CASSFRTGPYEQYF	TGTGCCAGCAGCTTCCGGACAGGACCCTACGAGCAGTACTTC
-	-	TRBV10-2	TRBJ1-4	CASSRSATNEKLFF	TGCGCCAGCAGTCGGAGTGCAACTAATGAAAAACTGTTTTTT
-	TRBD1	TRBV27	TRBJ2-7	CASRDDGTGSYEQYF	TGTGCCAGCAGGGACGACGGGACAGGGTCCTACGAGCAGTACTTC
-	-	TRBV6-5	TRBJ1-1	CASSSPGGEEFAFF	TGTGCCAGCAGTTCCCCCGGCGGCGAAGAGTTTGCTTTCTTT
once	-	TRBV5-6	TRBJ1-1	CASSLPHRGTEAFF	TGTGCCAGCAGCTTGCCCCACCGGGGGACTGAAGCTTTCTTT
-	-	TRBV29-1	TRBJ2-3	CSVNRADTQYF	TGCAGCGTTAACAGGGCAGATACGCAGTATTTT
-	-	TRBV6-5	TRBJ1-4	CASSYTEQGSSEKLFF	TGTGCCAGCAGTTACACAGAACAGGGCTCTAGTGAAAAACTGTTTTTT
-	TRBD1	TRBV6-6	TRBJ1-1	CASSYSEGQGYTEAFF	TGTGCCAGCAGTTACTCAGAGGGACAGGGCTACACTGAAGCTTTCTTT
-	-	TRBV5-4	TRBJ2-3	CASSLRGTGDTQYF	TGTGCCAGCAGCTTGAGGGGTACGGGAGATACGCAGTATTTT
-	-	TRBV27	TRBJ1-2	CASSQQGFDGYTF	TGTGCCAGCAGCCAACAGGGTTTCGATGGCTACACCTTC
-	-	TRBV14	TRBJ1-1	CASNDLLDTEAFF	TGTGCCAGCAATGACTTGTTGGACACTGAAGCTTTCTTT
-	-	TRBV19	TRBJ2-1	CASKARPRELAPGNEQFF	TGTGCCAGTAAAGCTCGACCACGGGAGTTGGCCCCGGGGAATGAGCAGTTCTTC
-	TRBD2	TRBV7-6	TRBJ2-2	CASSLFPAGGFSAANTGELFF	TGTGCCAGCAGCCTCTTCCCTGCGGGAGGGTTCTCCGCCGCGAACACCGGGGAGCTGTTTTTT
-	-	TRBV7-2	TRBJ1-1	CASSNTRNTEAFF	TGTGCCAGCAGCAATACAAGGAACACTGAAGCTTTCTTT
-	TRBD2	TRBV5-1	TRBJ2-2	CASSSAGANTGELFF	TGCGCCAGCAGCTCAGCGGGGGCGAACACCGGGGAGCTGTTTTTT
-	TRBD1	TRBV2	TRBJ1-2	CASRQQLQGFHYGYTF	TGTGCCAGCAGGCAACAGCTACAGGGGTTTCACTATGGCTACACCTTC
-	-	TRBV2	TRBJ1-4	CASSALSNEKLFF	TGTGCCAGCAGCGCCCTCAGTAATGAAAAACTGTTTTTT
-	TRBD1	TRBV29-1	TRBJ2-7	CSVPGTATYEQYF	TGCAGCGTACCCGGGACAGCCACCTACGAGCAGTACTTC
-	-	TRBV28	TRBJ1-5	CASSLSGDQPQHF	TGTGCCAGCAGTTTATCGGGAGATCAGCCCCAGCATTTT
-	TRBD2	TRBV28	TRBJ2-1	CASSATSGLLKGYNEQFF	TGTGCCAGCAGTGCGACTAGCGGGCTCCTGAAGGGGTACAATGAGCAGTTCTTC
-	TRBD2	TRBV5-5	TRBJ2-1	CASSLISGSSYNEQFF	TGTGCCAGCAGCCTGATCAGCGGGAGTTCCTACAATGAGCAGTTCTTC
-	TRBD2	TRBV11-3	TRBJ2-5	CASSPGLAFQETQYF	TGTGCCAGCAGCCCGGGACTAGCGTTCCAAGAGACCCAGTACTTC
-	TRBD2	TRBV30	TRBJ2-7	CAWVAAGEYEQYF	TGTGCCTGGGTAGCGGCGGGAGAGTACGAGCAGTACTTC
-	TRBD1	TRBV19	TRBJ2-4	CASASGTGRSLAKNIQYF	TGTGCCAGTGCCTCCGGGACAGGGCGTTCTTTAGCCAAAAACATTCAGTACTTC
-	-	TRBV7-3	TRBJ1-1	CASSLNGRNTEAFF	TGTGCCAGCAGCTTAAACGGTAGAAACACTGAAGCTTTCTTT
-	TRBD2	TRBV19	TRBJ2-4	CASSISREAKNIQYF	TGTGCCAGTAGTATTTCGCGGGAGGCCAAAAACATTCAGTACTTC
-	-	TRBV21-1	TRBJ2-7	CASSKRGQAATYEQYF	TGTGCCAGCAGCAAAAGGGGTCAGGCCGCAACCTACGAGCAGTACTTC
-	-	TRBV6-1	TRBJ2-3	CASSTTGAPDTQYF	TGTGCCAGCAGTACGACGGGAGCCCCAGATACGCAGTATTTT
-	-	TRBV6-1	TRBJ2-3	CASSEVAGQRYTDTQYF	TGTGCCAGCAGTGAAGTGGCGGGACAGAGATACACAGATACGCAGTATTTT
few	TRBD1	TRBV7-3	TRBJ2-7	CASSKQGELYEQYF	TGTGCCAGCAGCAAACAGGGGGAGCTCTACGAGCAGTACTTC
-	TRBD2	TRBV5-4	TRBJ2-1	CASSPAPLAGGPGEQFF	TGTGCCAGCAGCCCCGCCCCTCTAGCGGGAGGGCCGGGTGAGCAGTTCTTC
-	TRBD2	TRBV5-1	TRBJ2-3	CASSSWTSGYTDTQYF	TGCGCCAGCAGCTCGTGGACTAGCGGATACACAGATACGCAGTATTTT
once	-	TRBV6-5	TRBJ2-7	CASSYSGLSSYEQYF	TGTGCCAGCAGTTACTCTGGGCTGAGCTCCTACGAGCAGTACTTC
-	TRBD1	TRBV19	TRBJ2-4	CASSNPGQLAKNIQYF	TGTGCCAGTAGCAACCCGGGACAGCTAGCCAAAAACATTCAGTACTTC
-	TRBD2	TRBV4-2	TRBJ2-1	CASSQESSGYNEQFF	TGTGCCAGCAGCCAAGAGTCTAGCGGATACAATGAGCAGTTCTTC
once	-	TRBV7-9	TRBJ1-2	CASSLLGGQAGYTF	TGTGCCAGCAGCCTCTTAGGCGGGCAGGCGGGCTACACCTTC
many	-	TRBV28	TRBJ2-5	CASSYRKGGETQYF	TGTGCCAGCAGTTATCGAAAGGGCGGGGAGACCCAGTACTTC
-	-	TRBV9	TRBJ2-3	CASSVEQRTDTQYF	TGTGCCAGCAGCGTAGAACAACGCACAGATACGCAGTATTTT
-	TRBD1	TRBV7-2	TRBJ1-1	CASRPGQANTEAFF	TGTGCCAGCAGGCCGGGACAGGCAAACACTGAAGCTTTCTTT
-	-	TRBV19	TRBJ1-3	CATSQTVGNTIYF	TGTGCCACATCACAGACAGTTGGAAACACCATATATTTT
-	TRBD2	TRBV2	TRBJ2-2	CASSEWLAGVGELFF	TGTGCCAGCAGTGAATGGCTAGCGGGAGTCGGGGAGCTGTTTTTT
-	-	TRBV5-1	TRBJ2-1	CASSLVGRESSYNEQFF	TGCGCCAGCAGCTTGGTCGGCAGGGAAAGCTCCTACAATGAGCAGTTCTTC